One sample yielded the 4 T cell receptor beta chains listed below, sequenced in a study of T cells expressing NK-cell markers. Following a re-call of the 5' RACE reads, TCRdb has one entry per CDR3 protein and lacks DNA. This sample's clone table lists some 340,000 distinct CDR3 sequences. The sequenced sample was blood T cells: a sorted CD56 or NKG2C T cell subset, CD4+ or CD8+ T cells, or bulk PBMC T cells (not recorded which). The receptors were gathered from a man aged 18-75 years in good health.

J is TRBJ2-7 and V is TRBV6-1; with no DNA, the TCRdb D assignment of TRBD1 cannot be verified. Germline V gives CDR1 MNHNS, CDR2 SASEGT. The CDR3 contains 15 residues. The CDR3 sequence is CASRRTRQSSYEQYF.

The chain couples TRBV5-1 to TRBJ2-5. Germline lookup yields CDR1 SGHRS and CDR2 YFSETQ. The CDR3 is 14 residues long. CDR3 protein: CASSLSMPEGTQYF.

The J gene is TRBJ1-6, the V gene TRBV4-2; TCRdb proposes TRBD1, but this gene call is untestable without DNA. The CDR3 is 16 amino acids. CDR1 is LGHNA, CDR2 YNFKEQ, per germline. The CDR3 sequence is CASSPPDRNGNSPLHF.

The chain recombines TRBV28 with TRBJ2-3; TCRdb's D call of TRBD1 is untestable without DNA. This CDR3 is 16 amino acids long. The V gene's germline CDR1 is MDHEN and CDR2 SYDVKM. The CDR3 region is CASSSPGRGGTDTQYF.